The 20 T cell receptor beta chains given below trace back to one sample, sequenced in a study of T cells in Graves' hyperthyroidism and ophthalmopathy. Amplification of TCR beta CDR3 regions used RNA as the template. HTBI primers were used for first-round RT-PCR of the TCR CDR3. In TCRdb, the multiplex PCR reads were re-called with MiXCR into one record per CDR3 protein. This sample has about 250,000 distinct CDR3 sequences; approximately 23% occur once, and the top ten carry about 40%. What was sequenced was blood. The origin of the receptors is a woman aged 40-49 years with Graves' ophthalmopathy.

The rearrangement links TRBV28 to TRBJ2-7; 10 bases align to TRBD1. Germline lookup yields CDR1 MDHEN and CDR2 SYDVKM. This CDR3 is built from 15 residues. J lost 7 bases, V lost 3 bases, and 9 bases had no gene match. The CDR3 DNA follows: TGTGCCAGCAGTTTTTTAAGGACAGGGGGTCGAGAGCAGTACTTC. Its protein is CASSFLRTGGREQYF.

This CDR3 reads CATSEQGPDQPQHF. Here the CDR3 DNA reads TGTGCCACCAGCGAACAGGGCCCCGATCAGCCCCAGCATTTT. The V and J genes are TRBV15 and TRBJ1-5, with D maybe TRBD1 (6 bases). The CDR3 runs 14 residues. V was trimmed by 5 bases and J by 5 bases, leaving 13 bases between them. CDR1 is LNHNV and CDR2 is YYDKDF in the germline V gene (reference sequence).

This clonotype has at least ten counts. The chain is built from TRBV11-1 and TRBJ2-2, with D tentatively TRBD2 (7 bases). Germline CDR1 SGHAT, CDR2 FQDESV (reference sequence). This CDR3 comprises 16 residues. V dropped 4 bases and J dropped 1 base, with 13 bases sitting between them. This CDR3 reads CASSSGQRENTGELFF. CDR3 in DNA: TGTGCCAGCAGCTCCGGACAGCGGGAGAACACCGGGGAGCTGTTTTTT.

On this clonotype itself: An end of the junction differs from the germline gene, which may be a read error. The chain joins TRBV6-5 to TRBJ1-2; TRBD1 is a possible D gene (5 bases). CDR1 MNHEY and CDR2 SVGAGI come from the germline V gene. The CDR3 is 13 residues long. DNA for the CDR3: TGTGCCAGCAGTTTCGAGGCAGGGTATGGCTACAGCTTC. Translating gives CASSFEAGYGYSF.

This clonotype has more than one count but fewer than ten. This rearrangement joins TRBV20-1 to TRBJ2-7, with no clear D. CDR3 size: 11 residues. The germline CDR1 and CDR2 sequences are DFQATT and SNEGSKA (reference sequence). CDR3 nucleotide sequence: TGCAGCCCAAATCTTGGGGACGAGCAGTACTTC. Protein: CSPNLGDEQYF.

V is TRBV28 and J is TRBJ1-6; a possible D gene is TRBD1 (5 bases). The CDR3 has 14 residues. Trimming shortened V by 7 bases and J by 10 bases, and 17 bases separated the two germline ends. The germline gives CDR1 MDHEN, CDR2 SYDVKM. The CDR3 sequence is CASTIEGLGSPLHF. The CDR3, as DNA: TGTGCCAGCACAATTGAGGGGTTAGGCTCACCCCTCCACTTT.

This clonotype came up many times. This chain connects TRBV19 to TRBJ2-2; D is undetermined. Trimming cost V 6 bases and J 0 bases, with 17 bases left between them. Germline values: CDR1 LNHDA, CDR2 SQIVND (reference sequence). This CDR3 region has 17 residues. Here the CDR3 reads CASSLAWVLANTGELFF. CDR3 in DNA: TGTGCCAGTAGCCTGGCGTGGGTCCTCGCGAACACCGGGGAGCTGTTTTTT.

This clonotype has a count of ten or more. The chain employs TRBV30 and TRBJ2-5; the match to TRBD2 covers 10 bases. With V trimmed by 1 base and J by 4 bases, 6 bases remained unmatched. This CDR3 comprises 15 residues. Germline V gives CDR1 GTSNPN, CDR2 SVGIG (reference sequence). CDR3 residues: CAWSASGRSGETQYF. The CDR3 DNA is TGTGCCTGGAGTGCTAGCGGGAGATCGGGAGAGACCCAGTACTTC.

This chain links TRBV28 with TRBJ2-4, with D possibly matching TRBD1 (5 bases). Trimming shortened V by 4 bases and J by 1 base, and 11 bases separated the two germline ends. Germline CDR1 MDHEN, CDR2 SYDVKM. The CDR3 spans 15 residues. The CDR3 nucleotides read TGTGCCAGCAGTTGGGTGTCAGGGGCCAAAAACATTCAGTACTTC. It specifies CASSWVSGAKNIQYF.

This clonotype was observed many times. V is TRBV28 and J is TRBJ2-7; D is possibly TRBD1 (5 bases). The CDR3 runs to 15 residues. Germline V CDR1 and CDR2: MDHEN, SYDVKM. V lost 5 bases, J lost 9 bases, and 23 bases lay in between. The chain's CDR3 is CASSVTVPQRNGQYF. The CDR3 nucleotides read TGTGCCAGCAGTGTGACAGTCCCTCAACGTAACGGGCAGTACTTC.

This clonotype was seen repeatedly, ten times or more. The CDR3 nucleotides read TGTGCCTGGAGGGGGGACAGGGGAAGAACTGAAGCTTTCTTT. Its translation is CAWRGDRGRTEAFF. This rearrangement joins TRBV30 to TRBJ1-1; 10 positions agree with TRBD1. The V and J ends lost 3 bases and 5 bases, in that order; junction bases with no gene match: 6. Germline assignment: CDR1 GTSNPN and CDR2 SVGIG (reference sequence). The CDR3 covers 14 residues.

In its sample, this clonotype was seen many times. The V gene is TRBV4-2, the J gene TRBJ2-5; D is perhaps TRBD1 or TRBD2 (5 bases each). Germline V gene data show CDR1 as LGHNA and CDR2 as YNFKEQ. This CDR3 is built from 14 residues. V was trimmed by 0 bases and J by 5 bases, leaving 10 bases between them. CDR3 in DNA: TGTGCCAGCAGCCAAGATGAGGGGCCGGAGACCCAGTACTTC. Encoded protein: CASSQDEGPETQYF.

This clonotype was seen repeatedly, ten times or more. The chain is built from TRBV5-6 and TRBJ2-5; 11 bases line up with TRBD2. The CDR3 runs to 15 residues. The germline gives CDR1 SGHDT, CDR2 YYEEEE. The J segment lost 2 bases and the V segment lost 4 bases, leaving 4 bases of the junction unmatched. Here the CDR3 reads CASSVGTSGQETQYF. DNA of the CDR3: TGTGCCAGCAGCGTCGGGACTAGCGGACAAGAGACCCAGTACTTC.

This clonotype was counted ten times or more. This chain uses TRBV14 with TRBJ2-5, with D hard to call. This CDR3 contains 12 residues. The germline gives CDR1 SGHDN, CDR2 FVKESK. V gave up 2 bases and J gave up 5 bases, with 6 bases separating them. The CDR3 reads CASSQISETQYF. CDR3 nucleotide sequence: TGTGCCAGCAGCCAAATTTCGGAGACCCAGTACTTC. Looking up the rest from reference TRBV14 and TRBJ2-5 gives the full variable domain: EAGVTQFPSHSVIEKGQTVTLRCDPISGHDNLYWYRRVMGKEIKFLLHFVKESKQDESGMPNNRFLAERTGGTYSTLKVQPAELEDSGVYFCASSQISETQYFGPGTRLLVL.

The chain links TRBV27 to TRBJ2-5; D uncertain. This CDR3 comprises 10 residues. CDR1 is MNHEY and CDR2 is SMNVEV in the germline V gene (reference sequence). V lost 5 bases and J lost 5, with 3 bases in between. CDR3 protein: CASSPETQYF. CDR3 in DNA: TGTGCCAGCAGTCCGGAGACCCAGTACTTC.

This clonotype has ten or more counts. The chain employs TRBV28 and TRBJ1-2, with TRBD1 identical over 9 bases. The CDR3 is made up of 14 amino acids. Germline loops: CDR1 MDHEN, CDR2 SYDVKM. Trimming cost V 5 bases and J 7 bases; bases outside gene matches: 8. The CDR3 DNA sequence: TGTGCCAGCAGTACGCCACAGGGGGCGCTTGGCTACACCTTC. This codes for CASSTPQGALGYTF.

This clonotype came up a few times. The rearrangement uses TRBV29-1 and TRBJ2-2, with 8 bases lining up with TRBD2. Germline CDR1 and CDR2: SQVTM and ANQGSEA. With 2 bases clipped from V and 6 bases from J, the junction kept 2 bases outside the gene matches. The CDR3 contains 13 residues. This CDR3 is CSVEIAGSGELFF. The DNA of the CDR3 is TGCAGCGTTGAAATAGCGGGATCCGGGGAGCTGTTTTTT.

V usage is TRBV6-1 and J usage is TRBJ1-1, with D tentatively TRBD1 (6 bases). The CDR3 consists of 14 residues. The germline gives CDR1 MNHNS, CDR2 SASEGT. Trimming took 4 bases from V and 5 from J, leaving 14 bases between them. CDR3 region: CASSVTGLNTEAFF. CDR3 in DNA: TGTGCCAGCAGTGTTACAGGGTTAAATACTGAAGCTTTCTTT.

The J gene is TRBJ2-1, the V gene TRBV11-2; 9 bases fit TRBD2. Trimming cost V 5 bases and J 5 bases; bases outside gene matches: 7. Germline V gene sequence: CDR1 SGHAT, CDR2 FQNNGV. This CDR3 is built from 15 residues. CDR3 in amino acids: CASSARLAENNEQFF. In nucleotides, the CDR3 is TGTGCCAGCAGCGCACGACTAGCGGAGAACAATGAGCAGTTCTTC.

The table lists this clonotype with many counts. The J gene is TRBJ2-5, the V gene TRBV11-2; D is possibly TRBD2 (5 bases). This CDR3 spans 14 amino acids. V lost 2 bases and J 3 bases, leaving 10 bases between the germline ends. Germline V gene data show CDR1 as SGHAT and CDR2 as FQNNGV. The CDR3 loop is CASSLFSGEETQYF. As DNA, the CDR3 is TGTGCCAGCAGCTTATTCAGCGGAGAAGAGACCCAGTACTTC.